Below, 19 T cell receptor beta chains from the same sample are listed, as sequenced in a study of CD8+ T cells in alopecia areata. The treatment denotes: oral pan-JAK inhibitor, 5-10 mg twice daily. cDNA serving as the sequencing template came from extracted, reverse transcribed RNA. Produced via immunoSEQ multiplex PCR; TCRdb's table is partial and in-frame only. The data show roughly 180,000 clones, with about half seen just once and around 10% held by the top ten. The specimen was CD8+ T cells sorted from blood, collected around week 53, from a patient treated with tofacitinib. These receptors originate from a human donor with alopecia areata.

The chain is built from TRBV11-2 and TRBJ1-5; D gene unclear. The germline CDR1 and CDR2 sequences are SGHAT and FQNNGV. V was clipped by 5 bases and J by 1 base, with 6 bases between them. CDR3 length: 13 amino acids. CDR3 protein: CASSQDSNQPQHF. The CDR3 nucleotides are TGTGCCAGCAGCCAGGACAGCAATCAGCCCCAGCATTTT.

This clone occurred a few times. The genes are TRBV14 and TRBJ2-2; TRBD2 matches at 8 bases. The V and J ends lost 4 bases and 7 bases, in that order; junction bases with no gene match: 5. Germline-derived CDR1 and CDR2 are SGHDN and FVKESK. This CDR3 has 14 residues. CDR3 DNA: TGTGCCAGCAGCCCGGGAGGGGCCGGCGGGGAGCTGTTTTTT. Protein sequence: CASSPGGAGGELFF.

The chain combines TRBV13 with TRBJ1-6; 8 bases agree with TRBD1. This CDR3 has 17 amino acids. The germline gives CDR1 PRHDT, CDR2 FYEKMQ (reference sequence). The V and J ends lost 4 bases and 0 bases, in that order; junction bases with no gene match: 5. The DNA of the CDR3 is TGTGCCAGCAGCTCGGGACAGGAAAGCTCCTATAATTCACCCCTCCACTTT. This codes for CASSSGQESSYNSPLHF.

V and J are TRBV30 and TRBJ1-5, with D perhaps matching TRBD1 (5 bases). Between the trimmed V and J ends, which lost 2 bases and 4 bases, there was a span of 9 bases. The CDR3 is made up of 13 amino acids. CDR1 and CDR2 (germline): GTSNPN, SVGIG (reference sequence). The CDR3 loop is CAWSKTDNQPQHF. CDR3 bases: TGTGCCTGGAGTAAGACAGATAATCAGCCCCAGCATTTT.

The CDR3 here is CASSLGGTEQFF. The CDR3 coding sequence is TGCGCCAGCAGCTTGGGAGGAACTGAGCAGTTCTTC. The rearrangement joins TRBV5-1 to TRBJ2-1; unclear D gene. Looked up from germline, CDR1 is SGHRS and CDR2 is YFSETQ. V was shortened by 0 bases and J by 9 bases, with 7 bases between the two germline ends. The CDR3 loop spans 12 amino acids.

This clone has a handful of counts. The V gene is TRBV4-3, the J gene TRBJ1-2; no reliable D call. This CDR3 contains 21 residues. Trimming pared 0 bases from V and 8 bases from J, leaving 34 bases between. Germline V gene sequence: CDR1 LGHNA, CDR2 YSLEER. The chain's CDR3 is CASSQDLILEDAENAIGGYTF. CDR3 in DNA: TGCGCCAGCAGCCAAGATTTGATTTTGGAGGACGCAGAGAACGCTATCGGAGGCTACACCTTC.

Here the CDR3 reads CASSLAEETQYF. CDR3 in DNA: TGTGCCAGCAGCTTAGCCGAAGAGACCCAGTACTTC. The chain has TRBV13 and TRBJ2-5; no firm D call. Germline V gives CDR1 PRHDT, CDR2 FYEKMQ (reference sequence). The CDR3 extends over 12 amino acids. The V end lost 1 base, the J end lost 3 bases, and 3 bases lay between the germline ends.

This clone was found a few times. V gene TRBV4-3 combines with J gene TRBJ2-6; D uncertain. CDR1 and CDR2 from the germline V gene are LGHNA and YSLEER. The V end was cut by 2 bases, the J end by 4 bases, with 15 bases between. The CDR3 has 17 residues. Here the CDR3 reads CASSQYDRAEGANVLTF. In DNA, the CDR3 is TGCGCCAGCAGCCAATACGATCGGGCGGAAGGGGCCAACGTCCTGACTTTC.

This chain links TRBV30 with TRBJ1-5, with D possibly TRBD1 on 6 matching bases. V lost 0 bases to trimming and J lost 7 bases, with 10 bases between them. The germline V gene has CDR1 GTSNPN and CDR2 SVGIG (reference sequence). This CDR3 has 13 residues. CDR3 in amino acids: CAWSVSRGQPQHF. The DNA for the CDR3 is TGTGCCTGGAGTGTATCCAGGGGCCAGCCCCAGCATTTT.

The rearrangement joins TRBV5-6 to TRBJ2-3; D ambiguous. The CDR3 loop spans 13 amino acids. Germline V gene sequence: CDR1 SGHDT, CDR2 YYEEEE. V was trimmed by 6 bases and J by 0 bases, leaving 8 bases between them. The CDR3 region has the DNA TGTGCCAGCACTGGATCTAGCACAGATACGCAGTATTTT. Protein: CASTGSSTDTQYF.

This clone has a handful of counts. This sequence joins TRBV13 and TRBJ1-1; D is unresolved. The CDR3 length is 13 residues. CDR1 is PRHDT and CDR2 is FYEKMQ in the germline V gene (reference sequence). V gave up 0 bases and J gave up 1 base, with 3 bases separating them. CDR3 nucleotides: TGTGCCAGCAGCTTAGGACAGAACACTGAAGCTTTCTTT. Amino acids: CASSLGQNTEAFF.

The chain employs TRBV6-1 and TRBJ1-1, with D possibly matching TRBD1 (5 bases). Germline-derived CDR1 and CDR2 are MNHNS and SASEGT. Between the trimmed V and J ends, which lost 6 bases and 1 base, there was a span of 9 bases. The CDR3 has 13 residues. In nucleotides, the CDR3 is TGTGCCAGCAGCCCCGGGGGGAACACTGAAGCTTTCTTT. It is translated as CASSPGGNTEAFF.

The chain uses TRBV7-9 and TRBJ2-5; D not certain. The CDR3 covers 13 residues. The ends were cut back, 11 bases at V and 5 bases at J, with 18 bases in the middle. Germline assignment: CDR1 SEHNR and CDR2 FQNEAQ (reference sequence). In DNA form, the CDR3 reads TGTGCCTCCTCCGAAGTTTTGGGGGAGACCCAGTACTTC. Protein: CASSEVLGETQYF.

This chain links TRBV28 with TRBJ1-5; D might be TRBD1 (5 bases). The CDR3 totals 12 residues. V shed 3 bases and J shed 8 bases, with 8 bases lying between them. From germline, CDR1 is MDHEN and CDR2 SYDVKM. CDR3 residues: CASSFGGEPQHF. The CDR3 DNA follows: TGTGCCAGCAGTTTCGGGGGAGAGCCCCAGCATTTT.

The chain couples TRBV4-3 to TRBJ2-3, with TRBD2 as a possible D gene (6 bases). Germline lookup yields CDR1 LGHNA and CDR2 YSLEER. The V and J ends lost 2 bases and 0 bases respectively, with 6 bases between them. CDR3 length equals 14 residues. This chain's CDR3 is CASSQSGSTDTQYF. Written as DNA, the CDR3 is TGCGCCAGCAGCCAAAGCGGGAGCACAGATACGCAGTATTTT.

The CDR3 sequence: CASTLNTEAFF. DNA of the CDR3: TGTGCCAGCACTTTAAACACTGAAGCTTTCTTT. V is TRBV2 and J is TRBJ1-1; D gene uncertain. V lost 7 bases to trimming and J lost 2 bases, with 5 bases between them. This CDR3 contains 11 residues. From germline, CDR1 is SNHLY and CDR2 FYNNEI.

The chain has TRBV30 and TRBJ2-7, with D possibly being TRBD1 or TRBD2 (7 bases each). Germline V lookup: CDR1 GTSNPN, CDR2 SVGIG (reference sequence). The length of the CDR3 is 15 residues. V gave up 2 bases and J gave up 2 bases, with 16 bases separating them. The CDR3 bases are TGTGCCTGGAGTATTGGGCCAGGGGGGGCCTACGAGCAGTACTTC. It translates to CAWSIGPGGAYEQYF.

The chain employs TRBV27 and TRBJ2-1; D not resolved. CDR1 MNHEY and CDR2 SMNVEV come from the germline V gene (reference sequence). V lost 3 bases to trimming and J lost 8 bases, with 11 bases between them. The CDR3 spans 13 residues. The CDR3 nucleotides are TGTGCCAGCAGTTTCGGAGTAGGCCATGAGCAGTTCTTC. Amino acids: CASSFGVGHEQFF.

This clone was counted between two and nine times. V usage is TRBV7-8 and J usage is TRBJ2-3; D call uncertain. The V end was cut by 4 bases, the J end by 6 bases, with 8 bases between. CDR3 length: 12 residues. Germline V gene data show CDR1 as SGHVS and CDR2 as FQNEAQ. The CDR3 region is CASSYGMDTQYF. Here the CDR3 DNA reads TGTGCCAGCAGCTATGGGATGGATACGCAGTATTTT.